This T cell receptor beta chain stems from a study of T cell repertoires in ileal Crohn's disease. Background on the study: At surgery, 35% to 40% of patients smoked, with median disease duration about eight years. Findings and limits, study-wide: Compared with CD4 T cells, sorted CD8 cells carried more expanded clones. Clonality above 26.8% at surgery always came with endoscopic recurrence.

Sample time point: inflamed ileum from the surgical specimen. Germline CDR1 reads SQVTM; CDR2 reads ANQGSEA. J gave up 8 bases and V 5 bases, and 19 bases lay outside the gene matches. CDR3 length: 16 amino acids. Method: immunoSEQ multiplex PCR; TCRdb's copy keeps in-frame clones and lacks some. This table has under 4,000 clones, more than 80% appearing once. As concerns this clone: Its target is unknown.

The chain carries TRBV29-1 and TRBJ1-1; 8 bases align to TRBD1. The material sequenced was ileal tissue. The origin of this receptor is an adult with Crohn's disease. CDR3 residues: CSVPFPLRDRKTEAFF. The CDR3 coding sequence is TGCAGCGTTCCTTTTCCCCTCCGGGACAGGAAGACGGAAGCTTTCTTT. The full variable domain, with the rest looked up from reference TRBV29-1 and TRBJ1-1, is SAVISQKPSRDICQRGTSLTIQCQVDSQVTMMFWYRQQPGQSLTLIATANQGSEATYESGFVIDKFPISRPNLTFSTLTVSNMSPEDSSIYLCSVPFPLRDRKTEAFFGQGTRLTVV.